A selection of T cell receptor beta chains follows, all from one sample in a study of T cell changes during pregnancy in multiple sclerosis. Assay: immunoSEQ multiplex PCR; the TCRdb copy retains only in-frame clones and omits some. The sample comprises some 66,000 clones, around nine tenths of which are singletons, and roughly 5.7% rests with the top ten. The sequencing used CD8+ T cells from peripheral blood mononuclear cells, collected before pregnancy. The receptors originated from a female donor with multiple sclerosis, enrolled in a pregnancy study. The CDR3 runs from the conserved cysteine through the conserved F or W. The D gene is left open where the match is weak. Where a row states a size, it is once, few, many or the class of an expanded clone; other rows omit it.

D: NA
size: NA
V: TRBV6-5
J: TRBJ1-2
DNA: TGTGCCAGCAGTTTTGAACTAGGGACATCTCATGGCTACACCTTC
CDR3: CASSFELGTSHGYTF

D: TRBD1
size: NA
V: TRBV28
J: TRBJ2-3
DNA: TGTGCCAGCAGTTTGGACAGGGACGGAGCAGATACGCAGTATTTT
CDR3: CASSLDRDGADTQYF

D: NA
size: once
V: TRBV27
J: TRBJ2-7
DNA: TGTGCCAGCGTAGGCGGGAACTACGAGCAGTACTTC
CDR3: CASVGGNYEQYF

D: NA
size: NA
V: TRBV27
J: TRBJ2-1
DNA: TGTGCCAGCAGTTTAAGGGGTTATTTTGCCCATGAGCAGTTCTTC
CDR3: CASSLRGYFAHEQFF

D: TRBD2
size: NA
V: TRBV15
J: TRBJ2-1
DNA: TGTGCCACCAGCAGAAAGTCCCAGGCGGGGGGGGGCAATGAGCAGTTCTTC
CDR3: CATSRKSQAGGGNEQFF

D: NA
size: NA
V: TRBV13
J: TRBJ1-3
DNA: TGTGCCAGCAGCACACGACGCGGATCTGGAAACACCATATATTTT
CDR3: CASSTRRGSGNTIYF

D: TRBD2
size: NA
V: TRBV5-6
J: TRBJ2-3
DNA: TGTGCCAGCAGCTTGGAGCTAGCGGTTAGCACAGATACGCAGTATTTT
CDR3: CASSLELAVSTDTQYF

D: NA
size: NA
V: TRBV7-6
J: TRBJ2-1
DNA: TGTGCCAGCAGCTTAGATCAGGGTGGTAGGGAGCAGTTCTTC
CDR3: CASSLDQGGREQFF

D: TRBD1
size: NA
V: TRBV6-5
J: TRBJ1-1
DNA: TGTGCCAGCAGTCATGAAGGACAGGTAGCCGAAGCTTTCTTT
CDR3: CASSHEGQVAEAFF

D: TRBD1
size: NA
V: TRBV6-1
J: TRBJ2-7
DNA: TGTGCCAGCAGACCCTTGGGACAGACCTACGAGCAGTACTTC
CDR3: CASRPLGQTYEQYF

D: TRBD1
size: NA
V: TRBV27
J: TRBJ2-7
DNA: TGTGCCAGCAGTTTATCGGTAGGACAGGGGGGGGATTACGAGCAGTACTTC
CDR3: CASSLSVGQGGDYEQYF

D: NA
size: NA
V: TRBV6-4
J: TRBJ1-1
DNA: TGTGCCAGCAGTGACTCCCTCGGGACAAGAGCTTTCTTT
CDR3: CASSDSLGTRAFF

D: NA
size: NA
V: TRBV7-2
J: TRBJ1-2
DNA: TGTGCCAGCAGCATTCAAGCTCAGGGATTGGACTATGGCTACACCTTC
CDR3: CASSIQAQGLDYGYTF

D: TRBD1
size: NA
V: TRBV11-2
J: TRBJ1-6
DNA: TGTGCCAGCAGCCTTCTTCCGGGACAGGCTGGTTTGGCGACTTCACCCCTCCACTTT
CDR3: CASSLLPGQAGLATSPLHF

D: NA
size: NA
V: TRBV19
J: TRBJ2-2
DNA: TGTGCCAGTAGTTTGGGGGCCAACACCGGGGAGCTGTTTTTT
CDR3: CASSLGANTGELFF

D: TRBD1
size: NA
V: TRBV5-4
J: TRBJ2-5
DNA: TGTGCCAGCAGCGCACGGACAGGGGTAGATGGAGAGACCCAGTACTTC
CDR3: CASSARTGVDGETQYF

D: NA
size: NA
V: TRBV7-9
J: TRBJ2-1
DNA: TGTGCCAGCAGTTTTCCGGGACTCACCCGGGGTGAGCAGTTCTTC
CDR3: CASSFPGLTRGEQFF

D: NA
size: NA
V: TRBV14
J: TRBJ1-1
DNA: TGTGCCAGCAGCCCCTGGGGCTCTGAAGCTTTCTTT
CDR3: CASSPWGSEAFF

D: TRBD2
size: NA
V: TRBV10-3
J: TRBJ2-2
DNA: TGTGCCATCCACACTAGCGGGGGGCACGCGAACACCGGGGAGCTGTTTTTT
CDR3: CAIHTSGGHANTGELFF

D: NA
size: NA
V: TRBV12-5
J: TRBJ1-5
DNA: TGTGCTAGTGGTTTGGCCACGACCGTCTGGCTGACTAATCAGCCCCAGCATTTT
CDR3: CASGLATTVWLTNQPQHF

D: NA
size: NA
V: TRBV9
J: TRBJ2-2
DNA: TGTGCCAGCAGGGGACAGAACACCGGGGAGCTGTTTTTT
CDR3: CASRGQNTGELFF

D: TRBD1
size: NA
V: TRBV6-5
J: TRBJ1-5
DNA: TGTGCCAGCAGTTACGGGCAGGGGGCCGATCAGCCCCAGCATTTT
CDR3: CASSYGQGADQPQHF

D: NA
size: NA
V: TRBV30
J: TRBJ2-7
DNA: TGTGCCTGGAGTGTTCAGGATTCCTACGAGCAGTACTTC
CDR3: CAWSVQDSYEQYF

D: NA
size: NA
V: TRBV27
J: TRBJ2-7
DNA: TGTGCCAGCAGCCCGGGGGGCTTCCCCTACGAGCAGTACTTC
CDR3: CASSPGGFPYEQYF

D: NA
size: NA
V: TRBV7-3
J: TRBJ1-1
DNA: TGTGCCAGCAGCTCCGCAGCGCACACTGAAGCTTTCTTT
CDR3: CASSSAAHTEAFF

D: NA
size: NA
V: TRBV6-5
J: TRBJ2-2
DNA: TGTGCCAGCAGTCCAGATCCCGGGGAGCTGTTTTTT
CDR3: CASSPDPGELFF

D: TRBD1
size: NA
V: TRBV6-6
J: TRBJ2-3
DNA: TGTGCCAGCACCAGGCAGGGGGCAGGGGATACGCAGTATTTT
CDR3: CASTRQGAGDTQYF

D: TRBD1
size: once
V: TRBV13
J: TRBJ2-1
DNA: TGTGCCAGCAGCGCCCGCCGGGACAGCAGTCTCAATGAGCAGTTCTTC
CDR3: CASSARRDSSLNEQFF

D: TRBD2
size: NA
V: TRBV2
J: TRBJ2-2
DNA: TGTGCCAGCAGGAAGCGGGGCTCGTTAACCGGGGAGCTGTTTTTT
CDR3: CASRKRGSLTGELFF

D: TRBD2
size: NA
V: TRBV7-8
J: TRBJ2-5
DNA: TGTGCCAGCAGCTGGGGGCTAGCGGGTACAGGGGAGACCCAGTACTTC
CDR3: CASSWGLAGTGETQYF

D: TRBD1
size: NA
V: TRBV29-1
J: TRBJ2-7
DNA: TGCAGCGCCATAGACAGGGTGGGCTACGAGCAGTACTTC
CDR3: CSAIDRVGYEQYF

D: NA
size: NA
V: TRBV19
J: TRBJ2-2
DNA: TGTGCCTCCTACCCGGGTGGGGGGTACACCGGGGAGCTGTTTTTT
CDR3: CASYPGGGYTGELFF

D: NA
size: NA
V: TRBV12-5
J: TRBJ1-4
DNA: TGTGCTAGTGGTTTGATAGGGGTTCAGTTTAACGAAAAACTGTTTTTT
CDR3: CASGLIGVQFNEKLFF

D: TRBD1
size: once
V: TRBV27
J: TRBJ1-6
DNA: TGTGCCAGCAGTCCCGGGACAGAAAATTCACCCCTCCACTTT
CDR3: CASSPGTENSPLHF

D: NA
size: NA
V: TRBV9
J: TRBJ1-5
DNA: TGTGCCAGCAGCGTAGACGAGGGACAACCGCCCCAGCATTTT
CDR3: CASSVDEGQPPQHF

D: NA
size: once
V: TRBV30
J: TRBJ2-2
DNA: TGTGCCTGGAGTGTAGCTACCGGGGAGCTGTTTTTT
CDR3: CAWSVATGELFF

D: NA
size: NA
V: TRBV6-5
J: TRBJ2-7
DNA: TGTGCCAGCAGTAACCCCCGGGACAATGCGTACGAGCAGTACTTC
CDR3: CASSNPRDNAYEQYF

D: TRBD2
size: NA
V: TRBV7-9
J: TRBJ2-7
DNA: TGTGCCAGCAGCCCGACTAGCGGGGGACCCGAGCAGTACTTC
CDR3: CASSPTSGGPEQYF

D: TRBD1
size: NA
V: TRBV13
J: TRBJ1-3
DNA: TGTGCCAGCAGCGAGGGGACAGGGGGAAACACCATATATTTT
CDR3: CASSEGTGGNTIYF

D: TRBD1
size: NA
V: TRBV6-5
J: TRBJ2-7
DNA: TGTGCCAGCAGTTCCGTCGGGACAGGGGCCTACGAGCAGTACTTC
CDR3: CASSSVGTGAYEQYF

D: TRBD1
size: NA
V: TRBV13
J: TRBJ1-1
DNA: TGTGCCAGCAGCTTAGATCTAGACAGGGGGAAGACTGAAGCTTTCTTT
CDR3: CASSLDLDRGKTEAFF

D: NA
size: NA
V: TRBV5-6
J: TRBJ1-2
DNA: TGTGCCAGCAGCTTGGGGTTAGAGAACTATGGCTACACCTTC
CDR3: CASSLGLENYGYTF

D: TRBD1
size: NA
V: TRBV15
J: TRBJ1-2
DNA: TGTGCCACCAGCGGACCACGGACAGGAGCCCACTATGGCTACACCTTC
CDR3: CATSGPRTGAHYGYTF